Listed below are T cell receptor beta chains from one sample, sequenced in a study of T-cell memory formation after mild COVID-19. TCRdb re-analysed the 5' RACE reads in MiXCR, keeping a single row per CDR3 protein. The repertoire holds 550,000 to 700,000 distinct CDR3 sequences, with around 16% as singletons. The material sequenced was PBMCs or a T cell subset sorted from them (not recorded which). Receptors originate from an adult woman who had mild COVID-19 (a few samples of this study predate the infection). Cell type and time point are not known. CDR3s include the opening cysteine and the closing phenylalanine or tryptophan. D genes are given only for firm matches. The size field is filled for only some rows; it gives once, few, many or a size class.

D: -
J: TRBJ2-5
size: -
V: TRBV19
CDR3: CASSRSFQETQYF
DNA: TGTGCCAGTAGTAGATCCTTTCAAGAGACCCAGTACTTC

D: -
J: TRBJ1-1
size: -
V: TRBV5-1
CDR3: CASSSSLLGKNTEAFF
DNA: TGCGCCAGCAGCTCCAGCTTGTTAGGGAAGAACACTGAAGCTTTCTTT

D: -
J: TRBJ2-1
size: many
V: TRBV24-1
CDR3: CATSEVWNEQFF
DNA: TGTGCCACCAGTGAGGTTTGGAATGAGCAGTTCTTC

D: TRBD1
J: TRBJ2-5
size: -
V: TRBV7-9
CDR3: CASTPGQAQETQYF
DNA: TGTGCCAGCACCCCGGGACAGGCGCAAGAGACCCAGTACTTC

D: -
J: TRBJ2-3
size: once
V: TRBV27
CDR3: CASQRTDRASTDTQYF
DNA: TGTGCCAGCCAACGGACAGATCGGGCTAGCACAGATACGCAGTATTTT

D: TRBD2
J: TRBJ2-3
size: -
V: TRBV7-2
CDR3: CASRLRLGGGARDTQYF
DNA: TGTGCCAGCAGATTACGGTTGGGGGGAGGGGCTAGAGATACGCAGTATTTT

D: TRBD2
J: TRBJ2-1
size: -
V: TRBV12-3/TRBV12-4
CDR3: CASSHSGGAFNEQFF
DNA: TGTGCCAGCAGCCACTCCGGGGGGGCTTTCAATGAGCAGTTCTTC

D: -
J: TRBJ2-7
size: -
V: TRBV29-1
CDR3: CSVALTAPLYEQYF
DNA: TGCAGCGTCGCCCTGACGGCGCCCCTCTACGAGCAGTACTTC

D: TRBD2
J: TRBJ2-1
size: many
V: TRBV3-1
CDR3: CASSPRTSGSHEQFF
DNA: TGTGCCAGCAGCCCGCGGACTAGCGGGAGCCATGAGCAGTTCTTC

D: -
J: TRBJ1-6
size: -
V: TRBV5-1
CDR3: CASSSFATGRFNNSPLHF
DNA: TGCGCCAGCAGCTCCTTCGCCACAGGGCGGTTTAATAATTCACCCCTCCACTTT

D: -
J: TRBJ1-3
size: -
V: TRBV29-1
CDR3: CSAALQGSGNTIYF
DNA: TGCAGCGCCGCCTTACAGGGTTCTGGAAACACCATATATTTT

D: -
J: TRBJ1-1
size: -
V: TRBV7-9
CDR3: CASSSRALGTEAFF
DNA: TGTGCCAGCTCCTCGAGGGCCTTAGGGACTGAAGCTTTCTTT

D: -
J: TRBJ2-2
size: many
V: TRBV7-6
CDR3: CASSSQSGELFF
DNA: TGTGCCAGCAGCTCCCAATCCGGGGAGCTGTTTTTT

D: -
J: TRBJ1-1
size: -
V: TRBV29-1
CDR3: CSVATPGMNTEAFF
DNA: TGCAGCGTTGCGACCCCTGGGATGAACACTGAAGCTTTCTTT